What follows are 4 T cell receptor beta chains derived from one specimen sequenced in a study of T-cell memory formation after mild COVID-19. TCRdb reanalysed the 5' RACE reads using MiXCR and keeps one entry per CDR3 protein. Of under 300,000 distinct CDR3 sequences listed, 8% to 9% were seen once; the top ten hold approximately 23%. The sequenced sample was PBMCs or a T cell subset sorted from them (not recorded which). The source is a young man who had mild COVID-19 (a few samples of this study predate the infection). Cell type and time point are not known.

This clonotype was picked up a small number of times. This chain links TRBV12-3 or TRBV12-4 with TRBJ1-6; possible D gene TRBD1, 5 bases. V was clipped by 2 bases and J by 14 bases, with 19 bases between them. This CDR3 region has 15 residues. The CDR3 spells CASSLQGPLGMALHF. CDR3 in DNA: TGTGCCAGCAGTTTACAGGGACCGCTCGGGATGGCCCTCCACTTT.

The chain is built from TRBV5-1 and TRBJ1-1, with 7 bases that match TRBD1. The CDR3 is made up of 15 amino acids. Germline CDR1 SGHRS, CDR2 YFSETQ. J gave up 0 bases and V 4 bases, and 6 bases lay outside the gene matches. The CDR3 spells CASSHLQGMNTEAFF. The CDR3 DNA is TGCGCCAGCAGCCACCTACAGGGGATGAACACTGAAGCTTTCTTT.

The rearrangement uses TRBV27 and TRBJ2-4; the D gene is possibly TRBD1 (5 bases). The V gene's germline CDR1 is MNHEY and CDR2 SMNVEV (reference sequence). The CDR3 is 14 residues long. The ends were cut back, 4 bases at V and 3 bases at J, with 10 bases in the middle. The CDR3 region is CASSSYDSKNIQYF. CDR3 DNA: TGTGCCAGCAGTTCCTACGACAGCAAAAACATTCAGTACTTC.

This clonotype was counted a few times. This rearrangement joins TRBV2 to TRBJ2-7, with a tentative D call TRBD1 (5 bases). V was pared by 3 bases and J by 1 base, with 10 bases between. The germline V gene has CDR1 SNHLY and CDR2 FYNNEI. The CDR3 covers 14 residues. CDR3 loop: CASSEQGESYEQYF. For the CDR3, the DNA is TGTGCCAGCAGTGAGCAGGGCGAGTCCTACGAGCAGTACTTC.